This T cell receptor beta chain was sequenced in a study of blood T cell repertoires in COVID-19. Background on the study: Whether acute or convalescent, the COVID-19 samples came from the United States, Italy and Spain. T cells, B-cell-depleted T cells, or PBMCs supplied cDNA or gDNA.

Study processing details: Estimated nucleated cell counts came from reference gene primer amplification. Libraries were prepared by immunoSEQ multiplex PCR; TCRdb keeps only in-frame clonotypes and omits some of them. Clone size and V and J calls were adopted from that table, with D and trimming inferred from the DNA. In the table there are about 70,000 clones, around nine tenths of which are singletons. After removal of 0 bases from V and 5 bases from J, the junction contained 6 bases not matched to a gene. The CDR3 extends over 16 amino acids. The germline V gene encodes CDR1 SGDLS and CDR2 YYNGEE. This clone was picked up one time.

The material sequenced was peripheral blood. The sequence was obtained from a man aged 55 to 70 with acute or convalescent COVID-19. The J gene is TRBJ2-2, the V gene TRBV9, with 8 bases fitting TRBD2. CDR3: CASSVGGTSRTGELFF. In DNA, the CDR3 is TGTGCCAGCAGCGTAGGGGGGACTAGTAGGACCGGGGAGCTGTTTTTT.